This T cell receptor beta chain was found in a study of blood T cell repertoires in COVID-19. The CDR3 length is 14 residues. V lost 5 bases to trimming and J lost 4 bases; unmatched junction nucleotides: 7. The germline gives CDR1 MDHEN, CDR2 SYDVKM. Profiled with immunoSEQ multiplex PCR; TCRdb holds only in-frame clones, not every one. The sample includes under 150,000 clones, 76% of them seen just once. This clonotype was obtained from a woman older than 75 with active or convalescent COVID-19. The J gene is TRBJ2-7, the V gene TRBV28; 8 bases are a match to TRBD2. Input material: peripheral blood. Here the CDR3 DNA reads TGTGCCAGCAGTGACGGGGGGGCGGTATACGAGCAGTACTTC. Translated: CASSDGGAVYEQYF.